The T cell receptor (beta chain) under discussion was sequenced for a study of blood T cell repertoires in COVID-19. Some clones are missing from TCRdb's copy, which holds only in-frame ones; the method was immunoSEQ multiplex PCR. The sample lists fewer than 350,000 clones, approximately 86% occurring once. Trimming pared 4 bases from V and 2 bases from J, leaving 6 bases between. The CDR3 runs to 14 residues. The V gene's germline CDR1 is MDHEN and CDR2 SYDVKM. This receptor was identified in a man aged 25 to 40 with COVID-19, enrolled during active disease. The rearrangement uses TRBV28 and TRBJ2-6; D is undetermined. Specimen: peripheral blood. The CDR3 region is CASSSPPGANVLTF. CDR3 DNA: TGTGCCAGCAGTTCCCCTCCTGGGGCCAACGTCCTGACTTTC.